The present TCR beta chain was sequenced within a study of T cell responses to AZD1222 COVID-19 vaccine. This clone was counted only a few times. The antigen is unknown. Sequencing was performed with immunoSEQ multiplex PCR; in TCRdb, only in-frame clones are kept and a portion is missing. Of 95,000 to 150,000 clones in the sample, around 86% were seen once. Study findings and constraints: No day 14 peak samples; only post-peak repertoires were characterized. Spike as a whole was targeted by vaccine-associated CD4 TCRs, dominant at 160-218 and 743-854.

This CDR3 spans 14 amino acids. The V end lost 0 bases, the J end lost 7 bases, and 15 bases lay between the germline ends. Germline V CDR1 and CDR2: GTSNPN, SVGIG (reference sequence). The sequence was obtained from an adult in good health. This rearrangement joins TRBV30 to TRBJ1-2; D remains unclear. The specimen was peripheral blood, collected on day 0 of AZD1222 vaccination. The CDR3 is CAWSVRTGRRGYTF. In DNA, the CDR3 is TGTGCCTGGAGTGTCCGCACTGGAAGGCGTGGCTACACCTTC. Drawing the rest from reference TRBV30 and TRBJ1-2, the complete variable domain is SQTIHQWPATLVQPVGSPLSLECTVEGTSNPNLYWYRQAAGRGLQLLFYSVGIGQISSEVPQNLSASRPQDRQFILSSKKLLLSDSGFYLCAWSVRTGRRGYTFGSGTRLTVV.